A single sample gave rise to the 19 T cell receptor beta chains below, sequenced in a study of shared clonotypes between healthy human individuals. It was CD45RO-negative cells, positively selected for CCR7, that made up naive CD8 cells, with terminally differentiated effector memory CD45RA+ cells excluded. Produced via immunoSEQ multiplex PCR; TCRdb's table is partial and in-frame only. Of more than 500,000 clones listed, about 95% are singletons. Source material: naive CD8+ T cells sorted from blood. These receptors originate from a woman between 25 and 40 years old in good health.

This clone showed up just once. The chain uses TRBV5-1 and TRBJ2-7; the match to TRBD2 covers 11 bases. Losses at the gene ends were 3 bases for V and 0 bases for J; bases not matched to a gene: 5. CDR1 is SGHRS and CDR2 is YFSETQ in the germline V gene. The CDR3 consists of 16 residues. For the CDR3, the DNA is TGCGCCAGCAGCTCCTCTAGCGGGGGGAGCTCCTACGAGCAGTACTTC. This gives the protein CASSSSSGGSSYEQYF.

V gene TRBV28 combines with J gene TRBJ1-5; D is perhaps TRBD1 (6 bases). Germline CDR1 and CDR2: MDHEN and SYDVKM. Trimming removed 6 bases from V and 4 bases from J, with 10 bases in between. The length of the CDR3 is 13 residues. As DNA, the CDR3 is TGTGCCAGCAGCTCTACAGGGAATCAGCCCCAGCATTTT. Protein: CASSSTGNQPQHF.

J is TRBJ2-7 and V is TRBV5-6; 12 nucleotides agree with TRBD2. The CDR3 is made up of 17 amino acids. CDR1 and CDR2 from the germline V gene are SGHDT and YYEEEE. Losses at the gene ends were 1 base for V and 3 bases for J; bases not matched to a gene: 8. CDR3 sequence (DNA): TGTGCCAGCAGCTTGTGGGGGACTAGCGGGTACAGCTACGAGCAGTACTTC. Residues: CASSLWGTSGYSYEQYF.

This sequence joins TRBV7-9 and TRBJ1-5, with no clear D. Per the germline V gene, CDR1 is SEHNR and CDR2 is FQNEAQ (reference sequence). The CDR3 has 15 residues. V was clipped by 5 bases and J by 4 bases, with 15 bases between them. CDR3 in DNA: TGTGCCAGCAGCCTAACTGGGAGCCCAAATCAGCCCCAGCATTTT. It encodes CASSLTGSPNQPQHF.

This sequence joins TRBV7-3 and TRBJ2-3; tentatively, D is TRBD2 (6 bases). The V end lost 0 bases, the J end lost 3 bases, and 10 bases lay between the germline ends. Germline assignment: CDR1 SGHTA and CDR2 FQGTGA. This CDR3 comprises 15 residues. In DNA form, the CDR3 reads TGTGCCAGCAGCTTAACTGGGGGGAATACAGATACGCAGTATTTT. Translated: CASSLTGGNTDTQYF.

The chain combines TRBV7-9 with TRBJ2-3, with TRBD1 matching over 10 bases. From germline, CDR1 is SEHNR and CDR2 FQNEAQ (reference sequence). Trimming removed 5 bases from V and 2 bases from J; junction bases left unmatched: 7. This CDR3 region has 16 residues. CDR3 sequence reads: CASSLGQGSTTDTQYF. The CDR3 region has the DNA TGTGCCAGCAGCCTGGGACAGGGGTCGACCACAGATACGCAGTATTTT. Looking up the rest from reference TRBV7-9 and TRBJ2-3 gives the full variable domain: DTGVSQNPRHKITKRGQNVTFRCDPISEHNRLYWYRQTLGQGPEFLTYFQNEAQLEKSRLLSDRFSAERPKGSFSTLEIQRTEQGDSAMYLCASSLGQGSTTDTQYFGPGTRLTVL.

Here the CDR3 reads CSVEFPLPPHEQYF. CDR3 DNA sequence: TGCAGCGTTGAATTCCCTCTGCCGCCCCACGAGCAGTACTTC. The rearrangement uses TRBV29-1 and TRBJ2-7; D remains ambiguous. Germline CDR1 is SQVTM and CDR2 is ANQGSEA. The CDR3 runs 14 residues. Trimming left V 2 bases short and J 5 bases short, with 16 bases between.

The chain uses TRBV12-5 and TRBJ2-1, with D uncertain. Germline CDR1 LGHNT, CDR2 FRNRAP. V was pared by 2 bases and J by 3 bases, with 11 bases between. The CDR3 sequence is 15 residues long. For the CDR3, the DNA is TGTGCTAGTGGTTTGTTCCCCTCGGTCTACAATGAGCAGTTCTTC. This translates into CASGLFPSVYNEQFF. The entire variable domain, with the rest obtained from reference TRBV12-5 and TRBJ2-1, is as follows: DARVTQTPRHKVTEMGQEVTMRCQPILGHNTVFWYRQTMMQGLELLAYFRNRAPLDDSGMPKDRFSAEMPDATLATLKIQPSEPRDSAVYFCASGLFPSVYNEQFFGPGTRLTVL.

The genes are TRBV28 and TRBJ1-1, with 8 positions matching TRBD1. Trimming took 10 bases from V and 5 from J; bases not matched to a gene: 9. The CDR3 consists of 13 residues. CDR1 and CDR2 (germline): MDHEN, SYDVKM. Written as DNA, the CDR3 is TGTGCCAACCGACAGGGGTGGAATACTGAAGCTTTCTTT. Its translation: CANRQGWNTEAFF.

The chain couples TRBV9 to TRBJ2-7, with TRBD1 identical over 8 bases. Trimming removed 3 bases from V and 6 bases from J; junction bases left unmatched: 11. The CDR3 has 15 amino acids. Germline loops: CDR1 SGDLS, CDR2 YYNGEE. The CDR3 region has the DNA TGTGCCAGCAGCGCCTCAACCACAGGGGGTAGCGAGCAGTACTTC. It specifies CASSASTTGGSEQYF.

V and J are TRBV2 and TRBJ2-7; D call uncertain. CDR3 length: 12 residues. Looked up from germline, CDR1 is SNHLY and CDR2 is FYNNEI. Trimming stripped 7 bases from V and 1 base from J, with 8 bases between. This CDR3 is CASTKTSYEQYF. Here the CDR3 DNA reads TGTGCCAGCACCAAGACATCCTACGAGCAGTACTTC.

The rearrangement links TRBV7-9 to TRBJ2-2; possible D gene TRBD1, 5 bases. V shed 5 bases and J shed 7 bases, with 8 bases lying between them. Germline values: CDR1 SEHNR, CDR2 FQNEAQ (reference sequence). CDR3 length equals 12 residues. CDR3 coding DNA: TGTGCCAGCAGCAGGGGAAGCGGGGAGCTGTTTTTT. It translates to CASSRGSGELFF.

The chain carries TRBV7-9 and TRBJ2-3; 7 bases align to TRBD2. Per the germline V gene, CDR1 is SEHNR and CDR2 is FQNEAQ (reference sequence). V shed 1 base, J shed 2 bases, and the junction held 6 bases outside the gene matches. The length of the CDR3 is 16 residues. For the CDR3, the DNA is TGTGCCAGCAGCTTAGGAGCGGCGGGAGCCACAGATACGCAGTATTTT. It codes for CASSLGAAGATDTQYF.

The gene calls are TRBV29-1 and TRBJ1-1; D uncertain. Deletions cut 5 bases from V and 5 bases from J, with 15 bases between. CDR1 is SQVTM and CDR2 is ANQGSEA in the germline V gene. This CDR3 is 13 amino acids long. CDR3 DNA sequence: TGCAGCGTTCTCGTTTCACTTACGACTGAAGCTTTCTTT. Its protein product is CSVLVSLTTEAFF. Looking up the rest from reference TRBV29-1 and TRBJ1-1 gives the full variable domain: SAVISQKPSRDICQRGTSLTIQCQVDSQVTMMFWYRQQPGQSLTLIATANQGSEATYESGFVIDKFPISRPNLTFSTLTVSNMSPEDSSIYLCSVLVSLTTEAFFGQGTRLTVV.

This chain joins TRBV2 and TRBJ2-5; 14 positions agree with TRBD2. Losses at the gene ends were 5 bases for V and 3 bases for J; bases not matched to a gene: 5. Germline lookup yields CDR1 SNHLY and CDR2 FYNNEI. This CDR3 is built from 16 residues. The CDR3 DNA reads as TGTGCCAGCAGTTGGGGGACTAGCGGGAGTGAAGAGACCCAGTACTTC. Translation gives CASSWGTSGSEETQYF. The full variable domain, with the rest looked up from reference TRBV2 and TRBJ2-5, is EPEVTQTPSHQVTQMGQEVILRCVPISNHLYFYWYRQILGQKVEFLVSFYNNEISEKSEIFDDQFSVERPDGSNFTLKIRSTKLEDSAMYFCASSWGTSGSEETQYFGPGTRLLVL.

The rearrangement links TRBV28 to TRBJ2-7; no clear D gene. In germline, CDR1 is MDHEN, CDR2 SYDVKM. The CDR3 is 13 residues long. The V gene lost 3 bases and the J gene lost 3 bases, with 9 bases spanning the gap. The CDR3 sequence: CASSFRRGYEQYF. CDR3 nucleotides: TGTGCCAGCAGTTTCCGACGAGGCTACGAGCAGTACTTC.

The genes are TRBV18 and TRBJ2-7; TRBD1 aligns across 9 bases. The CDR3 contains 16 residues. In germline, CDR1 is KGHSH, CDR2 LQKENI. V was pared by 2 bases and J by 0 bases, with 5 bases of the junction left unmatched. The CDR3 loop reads CASSPKTGGISYEQYF. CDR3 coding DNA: TGTGCCAGCTCACCAAAGACAGGGGGAATCTCCTACGAGCAGTACTTC.

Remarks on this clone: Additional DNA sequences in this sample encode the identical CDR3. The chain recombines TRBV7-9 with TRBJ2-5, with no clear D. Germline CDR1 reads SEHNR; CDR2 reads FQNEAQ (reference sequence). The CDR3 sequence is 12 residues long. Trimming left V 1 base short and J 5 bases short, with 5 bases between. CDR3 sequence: CASSLGRETQYF. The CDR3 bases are TGTGCCAGCAGCTTAGGTCGCGAGACCCAGTACTTC.

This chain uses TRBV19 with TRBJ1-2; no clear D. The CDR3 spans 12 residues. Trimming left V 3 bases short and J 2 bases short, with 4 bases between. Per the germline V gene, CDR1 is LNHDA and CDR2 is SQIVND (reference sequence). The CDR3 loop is CASSITNYGYTF. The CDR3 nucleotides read TGTGCCAGTAGTATCACGAACTATGGCTACACCTTC.